The present entry profiles one TCR beta chain with its context. The antigen is unknown. This specimen belongs to a study of cytomegalovirus exposure and HLA in healthy donors. Looking at the study overall: About 200 million T cells yielded about 120 million unique TCR beta sequences, as an earlier analysis found. Findings and caveats of the study: In vitro data verified a few CMV-associated chains as specific for CMV antigens.

Donors likely had unrecorded immune exposures despite being nominally healthy when sampled. Germline-derived CDR1 and CDR2 are SEHNR and FQNEAQ (reference sequence). This CDR3 comprises 13 residues. Trimming shortened V by 7 bases and J by 0 bases, and 10 bases separated the two germline ends. Primers for the PCR totalled 60 Vbeta and 13 Jbeta. The data were produced by immunoSEQ multiplex PCR, yet TCRdb's version contains in-frame clones alone and is incomplete. The sample consists of roughly 190,000 clones, roughly 77% of them appearing once. The clonotype originates from a man between 25 and 39 years old in good health and CMV-seropositive. This sequence joins TRBV7-9 and TRBJ2-7, with D maybe TRBD2 (5 bases). Sequencing was carried out using PBMCs. In DNA, the CDR3 is TGTGCCAGCAAAGAGGGCAGCTCCTACGAGCAGTACTTC. It is translated as CASKEGSSYEQYF. Looking up the rest from reference TRBV7-9 and TRBJ2-7 gives the full variable domain: DTGVSQNPRHKITKRGQNVTFRCDPISEHNRLYWYRQTLGQGPEFLTYFQNEAQLEKSRLLSDRFSAERPKGSFSTLEIQRTEQGDSAMYLCASKEGSSYEQYFGPGTRLTVT.